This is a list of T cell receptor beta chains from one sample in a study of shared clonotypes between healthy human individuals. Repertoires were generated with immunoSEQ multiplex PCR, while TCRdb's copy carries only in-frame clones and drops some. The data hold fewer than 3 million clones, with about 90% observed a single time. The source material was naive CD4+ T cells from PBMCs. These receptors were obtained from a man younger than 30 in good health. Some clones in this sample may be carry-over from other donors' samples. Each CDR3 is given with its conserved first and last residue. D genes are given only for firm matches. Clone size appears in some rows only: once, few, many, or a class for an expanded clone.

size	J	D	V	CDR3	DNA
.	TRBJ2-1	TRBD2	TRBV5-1	CASSLAGGRIYEQFF	TGCGCCAGCAGCTTGGCGGGCGGGAGGATATATGAGCAGTTCTTC
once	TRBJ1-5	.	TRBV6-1	CASSESTGYSNQPQHF	TGTGCCAGCAGTGAATCAACGGGTTATAGCAATCAGCCCCAGCATTTT
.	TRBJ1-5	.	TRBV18	CASSQGGMINQPQHF	TGTGCCAGCTCACAGGGGGGTATGATAAATCAGCCCCAGCATTTT
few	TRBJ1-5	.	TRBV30	CAWRKSGDQPQHF	TGTGCCTGGAGGAAGTCAGGGGATCAGCCCCAGCATTTT
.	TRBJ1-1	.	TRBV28	CASSSPGARVAFF	TGTGCCAGCAGTTCCCCGGGGGCGCGAGTAGCTTTCTTT
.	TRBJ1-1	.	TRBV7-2	CASSLNWGGTEAFF	TGTGCCAGCAGCTTAAATTGGGGAGGGACTGAAGCTTTCTTT
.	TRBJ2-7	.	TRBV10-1	CASSELRGTYEQYF	TGCGCCAGCAGTGAGCTTCGAGGGACCTACGAGCAGTACTTC
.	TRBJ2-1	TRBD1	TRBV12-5	CASGLETGVNEQFF	TGTGCTAGTGGTTTGGAAACAGGGGTCAATGAGCAGTTCTTC
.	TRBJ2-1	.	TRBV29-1	CSVGAYIYNEQFF	TGCAGCGTTGGCGCGTACATATACAATGAGCAGTTCTTC
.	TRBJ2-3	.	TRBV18	CASSGADTQYF	TGTGCCAGCTCGGGGGCAGATACGCAGTATTTT
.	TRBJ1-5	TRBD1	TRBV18	CASSPRGFEGANRPQHF	TGTGCCAGCTCACCACGAGGGTTTGAGGGGGCTAATCGGCCCCAGCATTTT
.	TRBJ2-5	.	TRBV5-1	CASSSTLETQYF	TGCGCCAGCAGCTCAACTTTGGAGACCCAGTACTTC
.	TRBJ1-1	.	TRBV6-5	CASSWPSNTEAFF	TGTGCCAGCAGTTGGCCGTCCAACACTGAAGCTTTCTTT
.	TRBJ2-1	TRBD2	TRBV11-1	CASSLGLAGRNEQFF	TGTGCCAGCAGCTTAGGACTAGCGGGCCGCAATGAGCAGTTCTTC
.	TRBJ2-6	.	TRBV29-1	CSVVGAGANVLTF	TGCAGTGTGGTGGGGGCTGGGGCCAACGTCCTGACTTTC
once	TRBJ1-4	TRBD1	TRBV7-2	CASSENRDRGLEKLFF	TGTGCCAGCAGCGAGAACCGGGACAGGGGGCTTGAAAAACTGTTTTTT
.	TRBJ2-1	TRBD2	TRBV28	CASSPNWLAGGNEQFF	TGTGCCAGCAGCCCCAACTGGCTAGCGGGGGGCAATGAGCAGTTCTTC
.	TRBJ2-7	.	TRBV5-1	CASSLRGEITYEQYF	TGCGCCAGCAGCCTCCGAGGGGAAATTACCTACGAGCAGTACTTC
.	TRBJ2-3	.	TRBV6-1	CASSGGDSIRSDTQYF	TGTGCCAGCAGTGGGGGGGACAGTATTAGGTCAGATACGCAGTATTTT
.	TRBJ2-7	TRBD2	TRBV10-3	CAISSTSGRPEQYF	TGTGCCATCAGTTCGACTAGCGGGAGGCCCGAGCAGTACTTC
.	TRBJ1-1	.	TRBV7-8	CASGVVGNTEAFF	TGTGCCAGCGGGGTTGTCGGGAACACTGAAGCTTTCTTT
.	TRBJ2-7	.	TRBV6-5	CASSYGQGYYEQYF	TGTGCCAGCAGTTACGGGCAGGGTTACTACGAGCAGTACTTC
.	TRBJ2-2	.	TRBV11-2	CASSSPLTSNTGELFF	TGTGCCAGCAGCTCCCCCCTGACTTCTAACACCGGGGAGCTGTTTTTT
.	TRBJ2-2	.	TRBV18	CASSPVLGRVAGELFF	TGTGCCAGCTCACCAGTTCTGGGTCGGGTCGCCGGGGAGCTGTTTTTT
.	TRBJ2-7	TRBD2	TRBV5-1	CASSPGTTSYEQYF	TGCGCCAGCAGCCCTGGGACTACTTCCTACGAGCAGTACTTC
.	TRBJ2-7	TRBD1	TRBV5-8	CASSLDGTGGSYEQYF	TGTGCCAGCAGCTTGGATGGGACAGGGGGCTCCTACGAGCAGTACTTC
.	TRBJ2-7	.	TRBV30	CAWSAVGEQYF	TGTGCCTGGAGTGCAGTGGGCGAGCAGTACTTC
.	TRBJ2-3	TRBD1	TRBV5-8	CASSYQGQLSDTQYF	TGTGCCAGCAGCTACCAGGGACAGCTCTCAGATACGCAGTATTTT
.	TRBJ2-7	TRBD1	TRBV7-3	CASSLGQGPTYEQYF	TGTGCCAGCAGCTTAGGACAGGGTCCTACCTACGAGCAGTACTTC
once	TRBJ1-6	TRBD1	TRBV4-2	CASSLTGTNSPLHF	TGTGCCAGCAGCCTGACAGGGACTAATTCACCCCTCCACTTT
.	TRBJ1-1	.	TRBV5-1	CASSLDPQGNTEAFF	TGCGCCAGCAGCTTGGATCCGCAGGGGAACACTGAAGCTTTCTTT
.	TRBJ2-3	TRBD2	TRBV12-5	CASQVAGADTQYF	TGTGCTAGTCAGGTAGCGGGAGCAGATACGCAGTATTTT
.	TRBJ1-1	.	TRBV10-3	CAISDTLWANTEAFF	TGTGCCATCAGTGATACCCTATGGGCGAACACTGAAGCTTTCTTT
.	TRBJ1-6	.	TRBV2	CASSGEKGSPLHF	TGTGCCAGCAGTGGCGAAAAGGGTTCACCCCTCCACTTT
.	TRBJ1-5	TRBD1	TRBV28	CASIDHRGLNQPQHF	TGTGCCAGCATCGATCACAGGGGATTGAATCAGCCCCAGCATTTT
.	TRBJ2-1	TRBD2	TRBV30	CAWSARSGGGSEQFF	TGTGCCTGGAGTGCCAGGAGCGGGGGTGGCAGTGAGCAGTTCTTC
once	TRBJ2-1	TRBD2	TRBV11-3	CASSPPLGGRSYNEQFF	TGTGCCAGCAGCCCACCCCTCGGCGGGAGGTCCTACAATGAGCAGTTCTTC
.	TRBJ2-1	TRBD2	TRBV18	CASSPNPGTSGRKGIEQFF	TGTGCCAGCTCACCGAACCCCGGGACTAGCGGGAGAAAGGGCATTGAGCAGTTCTTC
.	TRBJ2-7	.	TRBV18	CASSPPSGYEQYF	TGTGCCAGCTCACCACCGAGTGGGTACGAGCAGTACTTC
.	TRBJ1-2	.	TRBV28	CASSLAVQLGYTF	TGTGCCAGCAGTTTAGCCGTACAGCTCGGCTACACCTTC
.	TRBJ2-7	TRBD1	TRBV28	CASRRTGPYEQYF	TGTGCCAGCAGGCGGACAGGGCCTTACGAGCAGTACTTC
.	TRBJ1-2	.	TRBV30	CAWRIPGQINYGYTF	TGTGCCTGGAGGATACCTGGACAGATTAACTATGGCTACACCTTC
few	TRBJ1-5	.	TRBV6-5	CASSPFLGINQPQHF	TGTGCCAGCAGTCCCTTTCTGGGGATCAATCAGCCCCAGCATTTT
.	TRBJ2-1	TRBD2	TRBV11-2	CASSFTRTSFEQFF	TGTGCCAGCAGCTTCACCCGGACTAGCTTTGAGCAGTTCTTC
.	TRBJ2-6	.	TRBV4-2	CASSQDGLSGANVLTF	TGTGCCAGCAGCCAAGATGGCCTATCTGGGGCCAACGTCCTGACTTTC